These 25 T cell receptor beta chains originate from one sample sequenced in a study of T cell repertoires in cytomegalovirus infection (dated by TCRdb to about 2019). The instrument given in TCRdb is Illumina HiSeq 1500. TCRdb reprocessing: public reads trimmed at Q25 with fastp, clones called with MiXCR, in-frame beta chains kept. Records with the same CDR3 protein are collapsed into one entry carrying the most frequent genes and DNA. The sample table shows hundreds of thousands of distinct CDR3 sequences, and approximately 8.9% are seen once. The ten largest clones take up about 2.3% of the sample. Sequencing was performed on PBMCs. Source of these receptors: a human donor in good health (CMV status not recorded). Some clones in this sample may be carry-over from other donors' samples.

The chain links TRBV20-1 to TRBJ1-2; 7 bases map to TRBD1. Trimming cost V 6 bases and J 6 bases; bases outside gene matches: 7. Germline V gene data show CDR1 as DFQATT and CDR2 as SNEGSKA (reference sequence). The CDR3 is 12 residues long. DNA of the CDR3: TGCAGTGCCCTTGACAGGGCCGATGGCTACACCTTC. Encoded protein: CSALDRADGYTF.

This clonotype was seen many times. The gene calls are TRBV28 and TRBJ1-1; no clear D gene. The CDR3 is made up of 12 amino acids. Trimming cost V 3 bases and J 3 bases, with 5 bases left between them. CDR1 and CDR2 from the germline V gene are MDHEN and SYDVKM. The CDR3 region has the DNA TGTGCCAGCAGTTTTGGGGACACTGAAGCTTTCTTT. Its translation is CASSFGDTEAFF.

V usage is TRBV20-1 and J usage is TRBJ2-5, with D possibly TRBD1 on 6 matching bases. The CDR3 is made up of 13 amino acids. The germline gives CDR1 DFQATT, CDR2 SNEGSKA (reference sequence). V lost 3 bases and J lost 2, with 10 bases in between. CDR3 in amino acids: CSASARGQETQYF. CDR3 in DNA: TGCAGTGCTAGTGCCAGGGGACAAGAGACCCAGTACTTC.

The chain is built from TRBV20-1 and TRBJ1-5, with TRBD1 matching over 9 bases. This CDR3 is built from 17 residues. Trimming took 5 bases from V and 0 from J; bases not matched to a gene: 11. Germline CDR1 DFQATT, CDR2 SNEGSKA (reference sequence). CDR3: CSAWGDRVSDSNQPQHF. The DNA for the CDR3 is TGCAGTGCTTGGGGGGACAGGGTATCGGATAGCAATCAGCCCCAGCATTTT.

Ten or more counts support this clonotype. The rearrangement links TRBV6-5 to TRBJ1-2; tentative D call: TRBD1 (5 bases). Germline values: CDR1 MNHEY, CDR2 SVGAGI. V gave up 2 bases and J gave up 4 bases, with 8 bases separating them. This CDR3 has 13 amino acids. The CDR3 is CASSYRGGYGYTF. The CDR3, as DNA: TGTGCCAGCAGTTACAGGGGTGGCTATGGCTACACCTTC.

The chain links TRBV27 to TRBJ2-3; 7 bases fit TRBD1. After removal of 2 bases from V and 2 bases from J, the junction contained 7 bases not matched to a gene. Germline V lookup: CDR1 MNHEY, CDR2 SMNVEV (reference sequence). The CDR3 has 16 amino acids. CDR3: CASSLPRTGYTDTQYF. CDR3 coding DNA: TGTGCCAGCAGTTTACCCCGGACAGGTTACACAGATACGCAGTATTTT.

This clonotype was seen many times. The CDR3 spells CASSFPGQGALSSYEQYV. The DNA for the CDR3 is TGTGCCAGCAGTTTTCCGGGACAGGGGGCTTTAAGCTCCTACGAGCAGTACGTC. The genes are TRBV12-3 or TRBV12-4 and TRBJ2-7, with 12 bases identical to TRBD1. The length of the CDR3 is 18 residues. The V segment lost 3 bases and the J segment 0 bases; nucleotides outside the gene matches: 9.

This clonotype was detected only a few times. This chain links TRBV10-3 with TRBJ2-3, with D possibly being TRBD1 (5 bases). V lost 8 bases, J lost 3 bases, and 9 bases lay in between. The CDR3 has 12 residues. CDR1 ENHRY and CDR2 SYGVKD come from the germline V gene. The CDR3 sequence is CAIQGGTDTQYF. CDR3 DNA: TGTGCCATCCAGGGCGGAACAGATACGCAGTATTTT.

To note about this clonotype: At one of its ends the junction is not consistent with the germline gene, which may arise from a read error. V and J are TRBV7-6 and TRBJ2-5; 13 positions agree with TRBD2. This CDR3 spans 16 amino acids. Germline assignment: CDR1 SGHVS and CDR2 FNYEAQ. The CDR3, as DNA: TGTGCTAGCAGCTTCGGGACTAGCGGGGCGCAAGAGACCCAGTACTTC. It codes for CASSFGTSGAQETQYF.

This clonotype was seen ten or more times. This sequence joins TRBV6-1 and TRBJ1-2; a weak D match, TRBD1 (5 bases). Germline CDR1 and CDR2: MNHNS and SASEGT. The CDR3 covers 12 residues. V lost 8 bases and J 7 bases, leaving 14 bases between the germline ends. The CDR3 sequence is CASSERGAGYTF. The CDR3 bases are TGTGCCAGCTCGGAGAGAGGGGCTGGCTACACCTTC.

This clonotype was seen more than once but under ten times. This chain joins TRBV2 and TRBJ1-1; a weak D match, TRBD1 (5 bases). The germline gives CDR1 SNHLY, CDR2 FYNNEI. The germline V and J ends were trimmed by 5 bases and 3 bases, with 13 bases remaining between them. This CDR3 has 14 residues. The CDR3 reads CASSPTSGDTEAFF. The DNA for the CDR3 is TGTGCCAGCAGTCCCACATCGGGGGACACTGAAGCTTTCTTT.

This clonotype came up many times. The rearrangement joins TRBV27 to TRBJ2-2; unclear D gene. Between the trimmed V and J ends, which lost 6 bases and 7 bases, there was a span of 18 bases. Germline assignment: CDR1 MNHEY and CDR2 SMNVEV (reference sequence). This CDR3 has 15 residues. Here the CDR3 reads CASRPTVSVGGELFF. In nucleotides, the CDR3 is TGTGCCAGCAGACCCACCGTCAGTGTCGGCGGGGAGCTGTTTTTT.

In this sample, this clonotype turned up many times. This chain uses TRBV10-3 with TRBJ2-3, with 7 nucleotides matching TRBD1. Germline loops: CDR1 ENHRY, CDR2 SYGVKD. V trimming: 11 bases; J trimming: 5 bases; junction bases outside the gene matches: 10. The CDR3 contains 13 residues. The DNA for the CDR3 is TGTGCCCCCCGGGACAGCACTGAAGATACGCAGTATTTT. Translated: CAPRDSTEDTQYF.

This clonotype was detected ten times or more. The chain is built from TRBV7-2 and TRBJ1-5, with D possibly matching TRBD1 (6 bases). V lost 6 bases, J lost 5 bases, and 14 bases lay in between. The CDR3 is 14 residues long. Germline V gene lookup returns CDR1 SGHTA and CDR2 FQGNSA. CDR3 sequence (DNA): TGTGCCAGCAGTTTAAAAGGGGGGGATCAGCCCCAGCATTTT. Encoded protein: CASSLKGGDQPQHF.

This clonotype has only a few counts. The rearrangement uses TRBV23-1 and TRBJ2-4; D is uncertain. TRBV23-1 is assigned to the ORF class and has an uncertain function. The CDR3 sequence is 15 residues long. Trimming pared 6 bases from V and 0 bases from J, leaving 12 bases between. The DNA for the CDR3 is TGCGCCAGCAGGAGACGATGGGTAGCCAAAAACATTCAGTACTTC. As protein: CASRRRWVAKNIQYF.

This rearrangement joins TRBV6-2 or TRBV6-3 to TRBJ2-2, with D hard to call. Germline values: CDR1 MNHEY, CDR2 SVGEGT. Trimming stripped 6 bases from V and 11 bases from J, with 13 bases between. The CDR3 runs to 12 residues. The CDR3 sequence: CASRAAVVELFF. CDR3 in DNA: TGTGCCAGCAGGGCCGCCGTGGTCGAGCTGTTTTTT.

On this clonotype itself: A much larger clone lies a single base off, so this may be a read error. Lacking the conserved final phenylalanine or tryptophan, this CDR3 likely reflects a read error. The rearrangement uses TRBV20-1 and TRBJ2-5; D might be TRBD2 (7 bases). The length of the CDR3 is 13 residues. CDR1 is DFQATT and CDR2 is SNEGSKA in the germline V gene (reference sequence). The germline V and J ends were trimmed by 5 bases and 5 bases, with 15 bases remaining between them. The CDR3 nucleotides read TGCAGTGCTCGATGGGGGGGCGGGGAGACCCAGTACTAC. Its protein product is CSARWGGGETQYY.

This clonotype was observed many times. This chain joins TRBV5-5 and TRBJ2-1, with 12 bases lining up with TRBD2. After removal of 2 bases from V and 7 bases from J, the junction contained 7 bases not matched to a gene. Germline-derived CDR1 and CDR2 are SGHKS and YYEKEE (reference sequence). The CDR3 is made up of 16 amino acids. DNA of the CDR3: TGTGCCAGCAGCTTCTCTAGCGGGGGGGCTTGGAATGAGCAGTTCTTC. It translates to CASSFSSGGAWNEQFF.

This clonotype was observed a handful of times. Here the CDR3 reads CASSPPGARRTDTQYF. DNA for the CDR3: TGTGCCAGCTCACCCCCCGGGGCCAGACGCACAGATACGCAGTATTTT. The chain employs TRBV18 and TRBJ2-3, with D perhaps matching TRBD1 or TRBD2 (5 bases each). Trimming took 3 bases from V and 1 from J, leaving 14 bases between them. This CDR3 spans 16 amino acids. Germline values: CDR1 KGHSH, CDR2 LQKENI.

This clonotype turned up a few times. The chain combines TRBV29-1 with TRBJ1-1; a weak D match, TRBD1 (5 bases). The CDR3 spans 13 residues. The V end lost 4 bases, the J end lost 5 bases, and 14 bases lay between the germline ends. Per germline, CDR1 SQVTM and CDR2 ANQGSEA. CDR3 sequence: CSVVYGANTEAFF. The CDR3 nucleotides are TGCAGCGTTGTTTACGGGGCGAATACTGAAGCTTTCTTT.

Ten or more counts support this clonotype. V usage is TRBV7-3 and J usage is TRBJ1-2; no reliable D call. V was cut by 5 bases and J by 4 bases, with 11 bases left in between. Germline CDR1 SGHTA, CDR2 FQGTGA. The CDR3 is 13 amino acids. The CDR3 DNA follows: TGTGCCAGCAGCGACCGGGGTGGCTATGGCTACACCTTC. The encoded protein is CASSDRGGYGYTF.

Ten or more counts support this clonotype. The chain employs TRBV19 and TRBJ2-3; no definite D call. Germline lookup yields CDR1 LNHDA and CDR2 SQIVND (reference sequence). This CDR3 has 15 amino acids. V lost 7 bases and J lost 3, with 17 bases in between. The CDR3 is CASTAGSLETDTQYF. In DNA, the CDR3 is TGTGCCAGTACTGCTGGTAGTTTAGAAACAGATACGCAGTATTTT.

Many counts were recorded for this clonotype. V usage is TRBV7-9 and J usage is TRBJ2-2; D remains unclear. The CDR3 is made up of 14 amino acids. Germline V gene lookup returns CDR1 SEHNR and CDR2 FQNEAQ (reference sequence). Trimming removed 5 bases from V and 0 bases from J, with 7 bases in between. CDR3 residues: CASSDRSNTGELFF. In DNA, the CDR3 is TGTGCCAGCAGCGACCGATCGAACACCGGGGAGCTGTTTTTT.

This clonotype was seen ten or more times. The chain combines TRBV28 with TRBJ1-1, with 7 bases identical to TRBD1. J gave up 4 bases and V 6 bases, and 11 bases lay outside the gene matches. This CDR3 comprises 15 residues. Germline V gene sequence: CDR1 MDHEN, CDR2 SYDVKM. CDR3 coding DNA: TGTGCCAGCAGACCAGGGGGGGGCTCGCGCACTGAAGCTTTCTTT. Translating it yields CASRPGGGSRTEAFF.

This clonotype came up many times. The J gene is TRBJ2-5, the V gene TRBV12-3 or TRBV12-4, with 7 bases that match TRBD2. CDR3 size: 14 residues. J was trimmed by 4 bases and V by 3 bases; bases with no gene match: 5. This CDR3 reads CASSFFLAGETQYF. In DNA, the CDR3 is TGTGCCAGCAGTTTCTTCTTAGCGGGAGAGACCCAGTACTTC.